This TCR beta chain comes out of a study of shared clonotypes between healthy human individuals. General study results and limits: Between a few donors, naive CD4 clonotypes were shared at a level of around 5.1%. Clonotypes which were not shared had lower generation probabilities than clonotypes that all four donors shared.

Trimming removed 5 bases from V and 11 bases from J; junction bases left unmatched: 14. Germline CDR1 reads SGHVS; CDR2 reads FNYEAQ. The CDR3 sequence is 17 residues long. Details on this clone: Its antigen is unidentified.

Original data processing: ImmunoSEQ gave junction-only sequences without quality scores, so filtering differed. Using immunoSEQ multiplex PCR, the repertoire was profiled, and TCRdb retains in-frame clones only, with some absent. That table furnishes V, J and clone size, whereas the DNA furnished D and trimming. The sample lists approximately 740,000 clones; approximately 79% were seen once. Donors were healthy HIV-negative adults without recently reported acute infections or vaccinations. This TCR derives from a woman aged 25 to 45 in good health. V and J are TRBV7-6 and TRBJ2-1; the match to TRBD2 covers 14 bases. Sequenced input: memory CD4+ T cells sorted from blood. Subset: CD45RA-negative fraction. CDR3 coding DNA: TGTGCCAGCAGCCCCGGGACTAGCGGGAGTGGCCGTTCGAAGCAGTTCTTC. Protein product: CASSPGTSGSGRSKQFF.